The TCR beta chain described here comes from a study of memory CD4+ T cells and cytomegalovirus serostatus. Only one count was recorded for this clone. Its antigen is not identified. Single viable CD3+CD4+CD8-CD45RO+ cells were sorted as the memory CD4+ T cells. Donors' CMV status reflects serum IgG against pp150, pp28, p38, p52. Study-wide results and caveats: A US-trained random forest predicted CMV serostatus with median AUC about 0.92. Suggested: most of the CMV-linked TCR signature lies in CD4+ memory cells.

V was clipped by 2 bases and J by 3 bases; unmatched bases: 0. Germline loops: CDR1 MRHNA, CDR2 SNTAGT. CDR3 length equals 14 residues. In the original analysis: Out-of-frame sequences were removed, leaving a few million distinct TCRbeta sequences. The table came from immunoSEQ multiplex PCR; TCRdb's copy has only in-frame clones and leaves some out. V and J calls plus clone size are reproduced from that table; the DNA served to infer D and trimming. In the table there are about 58,000 clones, under 90% of which are singletons. This chain joins TRBV6-4 and TRBJ2-2, with 7 positions matching TRBD1. The TCR was taken from an adult in good health and CMV-seronegative. Some clones in this sample may be carry-over from other donors' samples. Sequenced material: memory CD4+ T cells from blood. This CDR3 reads CASSDGQDTGELFF. CDR3 coding DNA: TGTGCCAGCAGTGACGGACAGGACACCGGGGAGCTGTTTTTT.